These 26 T cell receptor beta chains originate from one sample sequenced in a study of T-cell memory formation after mild COVID-19. TCRdb called the 5' RACE reads again in MiXCR, with one record for every CDR3 protein. The table shows roughly 170,000 distinct CDR3 sequences, with 15% to 20% occurring only once. The sequenced sample was PBMCs or a T cell subset sorted from them (not recorded which). The receptors were gathered from a man aged 18 to 30 who had mild COVID-19 (a few samples of this study predate the infection). Cell type and time point are not known.

The V call is TRBV7-2, the J call TRBJ2-1; 7 nucleotides agree with TRBD2. The CDR3 contains 12 residues. Per germline, CDR1 SGHTA and CDR2 FQGNSA. V lost 1 base to trimming and J lost 15 bases; unmatched junction nucleotides: 6. The CDR3 nucleotides are TGTGCCAGCAGCTTAGAAGGCGGGAGAAGGTTCTTC. Its protein product is CASSLEGGRRFF.

In its sample, this clonotype was seen a few times. The rearrangement uses TRBV6-2 or TRBV6-3 and TRBJ2-1, with 7 bases that match TRBD1. V shed 2 bases, J shed 10 bases, and the junction held 11 bases outside the gene matches. CDR1 is MNHEY and CDR2 is SVGEGT in the germline V gene. This CDR3 is built from 15 residues. The CDR3 loop reads CASSYDRVLTWEQFF. DNA of the CDR3: TGTGCCAGCAGTTACGACAGGGTCTTGACATGGGAGCAGTTCTTC.

The chain is built from TRBV7-3 and TRBJ2-2; D not resolved. Per germline, CDR1 SGHTA and CDR2 FQGTGA. V lost 1 base, J lost 5 bases, and 11 bases lay in between. The CDR3 is made up of 15 amino acids. Written as DNA, the CDR3 is TGTGCCAGCAGCTTAAACCCCCCCCCGACCGGGGAGCTGTTTTTT. It codes for CASSLNPPPTGELFF.

This clonotype came up a few times. The genes are TRBV4-3 and TRBJ2-2, with D maybe TRBD1 (6 bases). Germline CDR1 reads LGHNA; CDR2 reads YSLEER. CDR3 length equals 16 residues. The V and J ends lost 3 bases and 7 bases respectively, with 18 bases between them. DNA for the CDR3: TGCGCCAGCAGCCACGTACCACAGGGTATCGGCGGGGAGCTGTTTTTT. Translated: CASSHVPQGIGGELFF.

This chain's CDR3 is CASSGPWTSGGQTQYF. CDR3 DNA: TGTGCCAGCAGTGGTCCGTGGACTAGCGGGGGACAGACCCAGTACTTC. The rearrangement uses TRBV6-6 and TRBJ2-5; 13 positions agree with TRBD2. Trimming cost V 5 bases and J 6 bases; bases outside gene matches: 9. The CDR3 is made up of 16 amino acids. Germline CDR1 MNHNY, CDR2 SVGAGI (reference sequence).

This clonotype was counted only a few times. The chain has TRBV19 and TRBJ1-2, with TRBD1 as a possible D gene (5 bases). The length of the CDR3 is 14 residues. Trimming pared 6 bases from V and 3 bases from J, leaving 14 bases between. Looked up from germline, CDR1 is LNHDA and CDR2 is SQIVND (reference sequence). CDR3 residues: CASRPRDGYYGYTF. In DNA, the CDR3 is TGTGCCAGTAGGCCCCGGGACGGATACTATGGCTACACCTTC.

The chain employs TRBV3-1 and TRBJ1-6, with no clear D. This CDR3 has 15 amino acids. Germline V CDR1 and CDR2: LGHDT, YNNKEL (reference sequence). Trimming cost V 0 bases and J 7 bases, with 10 bases left between them. CDR3 in amino acids: CASSQEGIGNSPLHF. CDR3 sequence (DNA): TGTGCCAGCAGCCAAGAAGGGATCGGGAATTCACCCCTCCACTTT.

The rearrangement uses TRBV7-2 and TRBJ1-2; TRBD1 might be the D (5 bases). The V gene lost 2 bases and the J gene lost 2 bases, with 15 bases spanning the gap. Germline-derived CDR1 and CDR2 are SGHTA and FQGNSA. CDR3 size: 16 residues. DNA of the CDR3: TGTGCCAGCAGCTTATCCAGGGAGAGATGGAACTATGGCTACACCTTC. Its translation is CASSLSRERWNYGYTF.

The gene calls are TRBV5-5 and TRBJ2-5, with TRBD2 matching over 7 bases. Germline CDR1 is SGHKS and CDR2 is YYEKEE (reference sequence). There are 15 residues in the CDR3. V shed 5 bases and J 1 base; nucleotides not matched to a gene: 8. CDR3 protein: CASRKNSGPQETQYF. CDR3 in DNA: TGTGCCAGCAGAAAGAATAGCGGGCCCCAAGAGACCCAGTACTTC.

The V call is TRBV7-9, the J call TRBJ1-6; D gene unclear. The CDR3 extends over 14 amino acids. The V end lost 4 bases, the J end lost 6 bases, and 10 bases lay between the germline ends. Germline V gene lookup returns CDR1 SEHNR and CDR2 FQNEAQ (reference sequence). This CDR3 is CASSSSTSNSPLHF. Here the CDR3 DNA reads TGTGCCAGCAGCTCCTCGACAAGTAATTCACCCCTCCACTTT.

This clonotype was detected a few times. The chain has TRBV12-3 or TRBV12-4 and TRBJ1-4, with D uncertain. Trimming left V 6 bases short and J 2 bases short, with 10 bases between. This CDR3 is 14 amino acids long. The CDR3: CASREWGTNEKLFF. The CDR3 region has the DNA TGTGCCAGCAGGGAGTGGGGTACTAATGAAAAACTGTTTTTT.

The chain has TRBV10-3 and TRBJ1-2; 12 bases are shared with TRBD1. There are 14 residues in the CDR3. J gave up 8 bases and V 10 bases, and 11 bases lay outside the gene matches. Germline lookup yields CDR1 ENHRY and CDR2 SYGVKD. CDR3: CANSPGQGAGGYTF. In nucleotides, the CDR3 is TGTGCCAATTCACCGGGACAGGGGGCAGGAGGCTACACCTTC.

CDR3 nucleotides: TGTGCCAGCAGTGAAGGTCGGCAGGCCGGTAGATCGCAGTACTTC. Translation gives CASSEGRQAGRSQYF. The chain joins TRBV2 to TRBJ2-7; D gene ambiguous. The V and J ends lost 1 base and 9 bases respectively, with 19 bases between them. Germline lookup yields CDR1 SNHLY and CDR2 FYNNEI. The CDR3 sequence is 15 residues long. Full variable domain (remainder filled in from reference TRBV2 and TRBJ2-7): EPEVTQTPSHQVTQMGQEVILRCVPISNHLYFYWYRQILGQKVEFLVSFYNNEISEKSEIFDDQFSVERPDGSNFTLKIRSTKLEDSAMYFCASSEGRQAGRSQYFGPGTRLTVT.

This clonotype appeared a few times. V gene TRBV20-1 combines with J gene TRBJ2-4; 7 bases are a match to TRBD2. This CDR3 has 14 amino acids. V lost 3 bases, J lost 7 bases, and 9 bases stayed unmatched. Germline lookup yields CDR1 DFQATT and CDR2 SNEGSKA (reference sequence). The CDR3 DNA is TGCAGTGCTAGCTTGGGGACTACGGATAACATTCAGTACTTC. It yields the protein CSASLGTTDNIQYF.

The chain joins TRBV28 to TRBJ2-3; TRBD1 agrees at 7 bases. From germline, CDR1 is MDHEN and CDR2 SYDVKM. The CDR3 has 12 amino acids. J gave up 6 bases and V 6 bases, and 3 bases lay outside the gene matches. The CDR3 DNA reads TGTGCCAGCAGGCTGACAGGGGATACGCAGTATTTT. This translates into CASRLTGDTQYF.

The sample holds a few counts of this clonotype. The chain has TRBV6-6 and TRBJ2-7; 12 bases line up with TRBD1. Losses at the gene ends were 5 bases for V and 6 bases for J; bases not matched to a gene: 8. This CDR3 contains 15 residues. Per germline, CDR1 MNHNY and CDR2 SVGAGI (reference sequence). The CDR3 loop reads CASSPPGTGGFEQYF. CDR3 DNA: TGTGCCAGCAGTCCACCCGGGACAGGGGGCTTCGAGCAGTACTTC.

This clonotype occurred a few times. CDR3 coding DNA: TGCAGCGTATGGAGGGGAAGAAACACCATATATTTT. Protein: CSVWRGRNTIYF. The chain links TRBV29-1 to TRBJ1-3, with D perhaps matching TRBD1 (5 bases). The CDR3 runs 12 residues. Per the germline V gene, CDR1 is SQVTM and CDR2 is ANQGSEA. Trimming removed 6 bases from V and 5 bases from J, with 11 bases in between.

The chain has TRBV20-1 and TRBJ2-7, with 11 bases lining up with TRBD2. V trimming: 0 bases; J trimming: 2 bases; junction bases outside the gene matches: 12. Germline CDR1 reads DFQATT; CDR2 reads SNEGSKA (reference sequence). CDR3 size: 18 residues. Written as DNA, the CDR3 is TGCAGTGCTAGAGATATCACTAGCGGGGGAGCCGTCACCTACGAGCAGTACTTC. It specifies CSARDITSGGAVTYEQYF.

The gene calls are TRBV24-1 and TRBJ1-2; D not resolved. CDR3 length: 14 amino acids. Trimming removed 3 bases at V and 7 bases at J, with 14 bases between. Per germline, CDR1 KGHDR and CDR2 SFDVKD. The CDR3 DNA sequence: TGTGCCACCAGTGATCCTCCCGCGTCCCGTGGCTACACCTTC. Protein product: CATSDPPASRGYTF.

The rearrangement joins TRBV7-2 to TRBJ2-5; D is perhaps TRBD1 (6 bases). The CDR3 runs to 15 residues. CDR1 and CDR2 (germline): SGHTA, FQGNSA. V lost 4 bases and J 4 bases, leaving 16 bases between the germline ends. The CDR3 sequence is CASSYQQGRGETQYF. Here the CDR3 DNA reads TGTGCCAGCAGCTACCAACAGGGTCGTGGAGAGACCCAGTACTTC.

The genes are TRBV15 and TRBJ1-1; 7 bases align to TRBD1. The ends lost 5 bases at V and 1 base at J; junction bases unmatched: 4. Germline values: CDR1 LNHNV, CDR2 YYDKDF (reference sequence). There are 14 residues in the CDR3. DNA for the CDR3: TGTGCCACCAGCCGAGGGGGCTGGAACACTGAAGCTTTCTTT. Protein sequence: CATSRGGWNTEAFF.

In its sample, this clonotype was seen a few times. The chain couples TRBV7-8 to TRBJ2-5, with 8 nucleotides matching TRBD2. J gave up 5 bases and V 7 bases, and 6 bases lay outside the gene matches. Germline CDR1 reads SGHVS; CDR2 reads FQNEAQ. The length of the CDR3 is 13 residues. CDR3 in DNA: TGTGCCAGCACCCGGGGGGGTCCGGAGACCCAGTACTTC. Its translation is CASTRGGPETQYF.

This clonotype was observed a few times. The gene calls are TRBV12-3 or TRBV12-4 and TRBJ2-6; tentatively, D is TRBD1 (5 bases). CDR3 size: 16 residues. V was shortened by 5 bases and J by 2 bases, with 13 bases between the two germline ends. CDR3 sequence: CASSERTYPGANVLTF. Here the CDR3 DNA reads TGTGCCAGCAGTGAAAGGACATATCCTGGGGCCAACGTCCTGACTTTC.

This clonotype was detected a few times. The chain has TRBV6-2 or TRBV6-3 and TRBJ2-3; 10 nucleotides match TRBD1. V shed 6 bases and J 6 bases; nucleotides not matched to a gene: 18. The CDR3 loop spans 18 amino acids. Looked up from germline, CDR1 is MNHEY and CDR2 is SVGEGT. The CDR3 here is CASRSGTGARLGLDTQYF. In DNA form, the CDR3 reads TGTGCCAGCAGGAGTGGGACAGGGGCCCGATTGGGTTTGGATACGCAGTATTTT.

The gene calls are TRBV20-1 and TRBJ1-2; D might be TRBD1 (6 bases). The CDR3 runs to 14 residues. Looked up from germline, CDR1 is DFQATT and CDR2 is SNEGSKA (reference sequence). With 3 bases removed from V and 5 bases from J, the gap between germline ends came to 16 bases. CDR3 in amino acids: CSASPPGGGYGYTF. In DNA, the CDR3 is TGCAGTGCTAGCCCCCCGGGAGGGGGTTATGGCTACACCTTC.

This clonotype was counted a few times. The V gene is TRBV7-2, the J gene TRBJ1-1; D remains ambiguous. Trimming removed 2 bases at V and 4 bases at J, with 11 bases between. There are 14 residues in the CDR3. CDR1 is SGHTA, CDR2 FQGNSA, per germline. The CDR3 sequence: CASSLRVRTTEAFF. CDR3 in DNA: TGTGCCAGCAGCTTAAGGGTACGGACCACTGAAGCTTTCTTT.